This TCR beta chain was sequenced during a study of blood T cell repertoires in COVID-19. Study context: COVID-19 samples collected from the United States, Italy and Spain covered acute and convalescent phases. Sample material is recorded as cDNA or gDNA derived from T cells, B-cell-depleted T cells, or PBMCs.

In the source study's methods: The authors estimated nucleated cell counts from reference gene primer amplification. The method was immunoSEQ multiplex PCR; TCRdb's version includes in-frame clones alone and lacks a portion of them. V, J and clone size are those of that table, while D and trimming were read from the DNA. This sample carries tens of thousands of clones, roughly 73% of them seen once, and the ten largest clones take less than 40%. The CDR3 is made up of 14 amino acids. Trimming left V 0 bases short and J 3 bases short, with 9 bases between. Germline values: CDR1 PRHDT, CDR2 FYEKMQ (reference sequence).

This TCR was sampled from a man in his fifties or sixties with acute or convalescent COVID-19. Sequenced: peripheral blood. The rearrangement uses TRBV13 and TRBJ2-7, with D perhaps TRBD2 (5 bases). Here the CDR3 DNA reads TGTGCCAGCAGCTTAGGAGGTGGAGGCTACGAGCAGTACTTC. Protein sequence: CASSLGGGGYEQYF.